This TCR beta chain comes out of a study of blood T cell repertoires in COVID-19. This CDR3 spans 14 amino acids. Trimming left V 4 bases short and J 0 bases short, with 9 bases between. Germline V lookup: CDR1 SGHDN, CDR2 FVKESK. Profiled with immunoSEQ multiplex PCR; TCRdb holds only in-frame clones, not every one. The sample holds 110,000 to 150,000 clones, more than 80% seen once. The source is a woman of 80 years or more with acute or convalescent COVID-19. The sample taken for sequencing was peripheral blood. The V and J genes are TRBV14 and TRBJ2-5; D might be TRBD1 (6 bases). The CDR3: CASSRYRDQETQYF. CDR3 DNA: TGTGCCAGCAGCCGCTACAGGGACCAAGAGACCCAGTACTTC. Full variable domain (missing parts from reference TRBV14 and TRBJ2-5): EAGVTQFPSHSVIEKGQTVTLRCDPISGHDNLYWYRRVMGKEIKFLLHFVKESKQDESGMPNNRFLAERTGGTYSTLKVQPAELEDSGVYFCASSRYRDQETQYFGPGTRLLVL.